Shown below are 8 T cell receptor beta chains from a single sample sequenced in a study of cytomegalovirus exposure and HLA in healthy donors. PCR primers comprised 60 Vbeta and 13 Jbeta primers. Libraries were prepared by immunoSEQ multiplex PCR; TCRdb keeps only in-frame clonotypes and omits some of them. This table holds approximately 150,000 clones, 65% to 80% found once. Sequences were obtained from PBMCs. These receptors were obtained from a woman aged 30 to 39 in good health and CMV-seronegative.

V is TRBV19 and J is TRBJ2-7, with 15 bases lining up with TRBD2. This CDR3 is 16 amino acids long. Trimming took 4 bases from V and 5 from J; bases not matched to a gene: 6. Germline V gene lookup returns CDR1 LNHDA and CDR2 SQIVND (reference sequence). Here the CDR3 DNA reads TGTGCCAGTAGTACTTGGACTAGCGGGAGGGCCCACGAGCAGTACTTC. It encodes CASSTWTSGRAHEQYF.

V gene TRBV27 combines with J gene TRBJ2-1; TRBD1 might be the D (6 bases). V dropped 3 bases and J dropped 7 bases, with 10 bases sitting between them. The CDR3 spans 13 residues. Germline CDR1 MNHEY, CDR2 SMNVEV (reference sequence). The CDR3 sequence: CASSFRTENEQFF. CDR3 in DNA: TGTGCCAGCAGTTTCCGGACAGAGAATGAGCAGTTCTTC.

V is TRBV10-3 and J is TRBJ2-6; D is ambiguous. The CDR3 extends over 14 amino acids. V lost 10 bases, J lost 3 bases, and 13 bases lay in between. CDR1 ENHRY and CDR2 SYGVKD come from the germline V gene. The CDR3 coding sequence is TGTGCCACCTACCCATCGAGTGGGGCCAACGTCCTGACTTTC. Protein product: CATYPSSGANVLTF.

Only one count was recorded for this clone. The rearrangement joins TRBV6-6 to TRBJ2-5; no clear D. Germline V gene sequence: CDR1 MNHNY, CDR2 SVGAGI (reference sequence). CDR3 length equals 13 residues. V lost 6 bases and J lost 2, with 10 bases in between. CDR3 bases: TGTGCCAGCAGAAGCACGTTTCAAGAGACCCAGTACTTC. Translated: CASRSTFQETQYF.

The chain recombines TRBV19 with TRBJ2-2; TRBD1 matches 8 bases. V was clipped by 5 bases and J by 5 bases; unmatched bases: 7. The CDR3 extends over 15 amino acids. Germline CDR1 is LNHDA and CDR2 is SQIVND (reference sequence). For the CDR3, the DNA is TGTGCCAGTAGTGTACAGGGGGTATGGACCGGGGAGCTGTTTTTT. It codes for CASSVQGVWTGELFF.

The chain links TRBV4-2 to TRBJ2-7; D gene ambiguous. This CDR3 region has 13 residues. Trimming left V 5 bases short and J 1 base short, with 9 bases between. Germline V lookup: CDR1 LGHNA, CDR2 YNFKEQ. The CDR3 nucleotides are TGTGCCAGCAGCGTTAGCCGTTCCTACGAGCAGTACTTC. Translation gives CASSVSRSYEQYF.

The chain recombines TRBV5-1 with TRBJ2-1; 12 bases map to TRBD2. The CDR3 is 15 amino acids. CDR1 is SGHRS, CDR2 YFSETQ, per germline. The J segment lost 7 bases and the V segment lost 4 bases, leaving 6 bases of the junction unmatched. CDR3 nucleotides: TGCGCCAGCAGCGCCCTAGCGGGGGGGCATAATGAGCAGTTCTTC. It codes for CASSALAGGHNEQFF.

The rearrangement joins TRBV10-3 to TRBJ2-7, with 9 bases that match TRBD1. After removal of 6 bases from V and 0 bases from J, the junction contained 6 bases not matched to a gene. The CDR3 is 15 amino acids. From germline, CDR1 is ENHRY and CDR2 SYGVKD. CDR3 bases: TGTGCCATCAGCGGGACAGGGAGCAGCTCCTACGAGCAGTACTTC. It yields the protein CAISGTGSSSYEQYF.